The clone carrying this TCR beta chain has a handful of counts. Preparation of the TCRbeta library involved a method that used unique molecular identifiers. One entry per CDR3 protein results from TCRdb running MiXCR on the PCR reads. The sample lists roughly 500,000 distinct CDR3 sequences, 32% occurring once. This record comes from a study of T-cell reconstitution after alpha-beta-depleted transplantation in children. This CDR3 is 14 amino acids long. J gave up 7 bases and V 5 bases, and 6 bases lay outside the gene matches. Germline V gene lookup returns CDR1 DFQATT and CDR2 SNEGSKA (reference sequence).

This TCR derives from a human donor who donated a stem cell graft to a child with aplastic anemia. The starting material was PBMCs from the stem cell graft donor, obtained from the stem cell graft. The V and J genes are TRBV20-1 and TRBJ1-6, with 9 positions matching TRBD1. DNA for the CDR3: TGCAGTGCTCAACCAGGGACAGGGAATTCACCCCTCCACTTT. It yields the protein CSAQPGTGNSPLHF.